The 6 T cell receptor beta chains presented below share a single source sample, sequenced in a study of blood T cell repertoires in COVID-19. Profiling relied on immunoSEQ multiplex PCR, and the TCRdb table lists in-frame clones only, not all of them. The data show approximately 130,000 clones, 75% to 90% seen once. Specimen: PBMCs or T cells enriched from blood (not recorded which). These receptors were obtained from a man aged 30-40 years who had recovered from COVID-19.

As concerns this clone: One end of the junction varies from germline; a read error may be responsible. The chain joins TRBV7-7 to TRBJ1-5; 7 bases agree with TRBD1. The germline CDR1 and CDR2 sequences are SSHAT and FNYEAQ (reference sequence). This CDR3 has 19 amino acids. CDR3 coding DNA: TGTGCTAGCAGGAGAATCGACCGGGACAGATTTTATAGCAATCAGCCCCAGCATTTT. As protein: CASRRIDRDRFYSNQPQHF.

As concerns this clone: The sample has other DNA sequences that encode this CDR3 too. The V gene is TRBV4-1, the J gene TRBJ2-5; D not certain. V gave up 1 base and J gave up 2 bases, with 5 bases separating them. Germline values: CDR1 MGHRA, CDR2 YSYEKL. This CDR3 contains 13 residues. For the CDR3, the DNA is TGCGCCAGCAGCCAAGTTTCTCAAGAGACCCAGTACTTC. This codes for CASSQVSQETQYF.

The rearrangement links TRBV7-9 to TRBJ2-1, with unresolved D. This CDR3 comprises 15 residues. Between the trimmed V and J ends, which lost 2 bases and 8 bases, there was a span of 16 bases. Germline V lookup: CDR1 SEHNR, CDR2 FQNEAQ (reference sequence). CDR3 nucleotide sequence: TGTGCCAGCAGCTTATCACTTTCTCAACTCGATGAGCAGTTCTTC. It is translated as CASSLSLSQLDEQFF.

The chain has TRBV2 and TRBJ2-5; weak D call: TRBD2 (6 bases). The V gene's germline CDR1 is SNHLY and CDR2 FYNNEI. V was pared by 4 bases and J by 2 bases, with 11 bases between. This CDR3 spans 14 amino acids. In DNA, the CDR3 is TGTGCCAGCAGTGGTCCGGCGGGACAAGAGACCCAGTACTTC. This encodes CASSGPAGQETQYF.

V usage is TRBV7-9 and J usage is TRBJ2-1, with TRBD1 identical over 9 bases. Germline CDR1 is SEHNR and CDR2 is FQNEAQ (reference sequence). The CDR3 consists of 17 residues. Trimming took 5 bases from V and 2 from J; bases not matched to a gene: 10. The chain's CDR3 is CASSPGPGQGAYNEQFF. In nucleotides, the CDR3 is TGTGCCAGCAGCCCCGGTCCGGGACAGGGCGCCTACAATGAGCAGTTCTTC.

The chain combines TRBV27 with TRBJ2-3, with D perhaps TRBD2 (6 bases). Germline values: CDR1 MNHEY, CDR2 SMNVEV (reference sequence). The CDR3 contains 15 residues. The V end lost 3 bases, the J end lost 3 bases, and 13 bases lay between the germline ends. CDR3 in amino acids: CASSLTSPSTDTQYF. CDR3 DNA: TGTGCCAGCAGTTTGACTAGTCCCTCTACAGATACGCAGTATTTT.